The 18 T cell receptor beta chains in this list originate from one sample, sequenced in a study of T cell clones after liver transplantation. Generated by immunoSEQ multiplex PCR, the TCRdb table keeps only in-frame clones and is missing some. The sample holds tens of thousands of clones; approximately 80% are singletons and the top ten take roughly 35%. This sample comprised CD8+ T cells from blood, obtained more than 52 months after liver transplant. The receptors were gathered from a human patient who received a liver transplant. Among the T cells, some may be from the graft donor.

The chain uses TRBV21-1 and TRBJ1-5; TRBD1, the table's D call, was not compared with the DNA. TRBV21-1 is a pseudogene locus. This CDR3 contains 16 residues. This CDR3 is CASSRDRDNCNQPQHF. The CDR3 DNA reads as TGTGCCAGCAGCCGCGACAGGGATAATTGCAATCAGCCCCAGCATTTT.

This clone was detected only a few times. CDR3 nucleotides: TGTGCCAGCAGCTTAATTATTGCGGGGAATACTCCCCCCTACGAGCAGTACTTC. It is translated as CASSLIIAGNTPPYEQYF. The genes are TRBV7-2 and TRBJ2-7; possible D gene TRBD2, 6 bases. Trimming stripped 2 bases from V and 2 bases from J, with 22 bases between. The CDR3 is 18 amino acids. Looked up from germline, CDR1 is SGHTA and CDR2 is FQGNSA.

This clone showed up just a few times. The rearrangement links TRBV11-2 to TRBJ1-4; 7 nucleotides match TRBD1. Germline loops: CDR1 SGHAT, CDR2 FQNNGV. The CDR3 is 14 amino acids. Trimming took 5 bases from V and 7 from J; bases not matched to a gene: 7. The DNA of the CDR3 is TGTGCCAGCAGCCAGGGGGAAACGGGTGAAAAACTGTTTTTT. Protein sequence: CASSQGETGEKLFF.

The chain joins TRBV11-2 to TRBJ1-1; maybe TRBD1 (5 bases). The CDR3 spans 14 residues. Trimming took off 0 bases at V and 0 bases at J, with 5 bases between the two ends. Germline V CDR1 and CDR2: SGHAT, FQNNGV. For the CDR3, the DNA is TGTGCCAGCAGCTTAGAGGGGGTGAACACTGAAGCTTTCTTT. Translated, it gives CASSLEGVNTEAFF.

This clone is medium-sized in the sample. This chain links TRBV19 with TRBJ1-5; maybe TRBD1 (6 bases). V lost 4 bases, J lost 5 bases, and 9 bases lay in between. This CDR3 region has 13 residues. Looked up from germline, CDR1 is LNHDA and CDR2 is SQIVND (reference sequence). The CDR3 DNA sequence: TGTGCCAGTAGTAGGGACATATATCAGCCCCAGCATTTT. Amino acids: CASSRDIYQPQHF.

The J gene is TRBJ2-7, the V gene TRBV7-9, with D tentatively TRBD1 (5 bases). This CDR3 comprises 14 residues. Trimming removed 4 bases at V and 3 bases at J, with 13 bases between. Germline lookup yields CDR1 SEHNR and CDR2 FQNEAQ (reference sequence). The CDR3 loop reads CASSSQDIHYEQYF. The CDR3 DNA reads TGTGCCAGCAGCTCACAGGATATCCACTACGAGCAGTACTTC.

This clone appeared a few times. J is TRBJ1-6 and V is TRBV27, with D possibly being TRBD1 (6 bases). The CDR3 sequence is 15 residues long. V was trimmed by 4 bases and J by 10 bases, leaving 17 bases between them. CDR1 and CDR2 from the germline V gene are MNHEY and SMNVEV (reference sequence). The DNA of the CDR3 is TGTGCCAGCAGTTGGGGGGCGCTGGGGGAGTCACCCCTCCACTTT. It codes for CASSWGALGESPLHF.

The CDR3 DNA sequence: TGTGCCAGTAGTTTCGAGGGAAGTTCGTATGGCTACACCTTC. It translates to CASSFEGSSYGYTF. The V gene is TRBV19, the J gene TRBJ1-2; D not certain. The germline CDR1 and CDR2 sequences are LNHDA and SQIVND (reference sequence). The V end lost 5 bases, the J end lost 5 bases, and 15 bases lay between the germline ends. The CDR3 is 14 amino acids.

The chain carries TRBV6-5 and TRBJ2-7, with D possibly TRBD1 on 6 matching bases. This CDR3 is 15 amino acids long. Germline values: CDR1 MNHEY, CDR2 SVGAGI. V lost 6 bases to trimming and J lost 4 bases, with 19 bases between them. The CDR3 sequence: CASSTDLQGIYEQYF. In DNA form, the CDR3 reads TGTGCCAGCAGCACGGACCTCCAGGGGATTTACGAGCAGTACTTC.

Sample share makes this clone medium-sized. This chain uses TRBV9 with TRBJ2-7; D tentatively fits TRBD1 or TRBD2 (5 bases each). The V gene's germline CDR1 is SGDLS and CDR2 YYNGEE. The V end was cut by 4 bases, the J end by 0 bases, with 14 bases between. This CDR3 has 15 residues. CDR3 sequence reads: CASSIQGDSSYEQYF. The CDR3 DNA is TGTGCCAGCAGCATCCAGGGAGACTCCTCCTACGAGCAGTACTTC.

The rearrangement joins TRBV6-6 to TRBJ1-1; unclear D gene. The CDR3 covers 14 residues. Trimming stripped 6 bases from V and 1 base from J, with 12 bases between. The V gene's germline CDR1 is MNHNY and CDR2 SVGAGI (reference sequence). CDR3 coding DNA: TGTGCCAGCAGCTTTGTTCCGGCGAACACTGAAGCTTTCTTT. Protein: CASSFVPANTEAFF.

V is TRBV14 and J is TRBJ2-1; TRBD2 is a possible D gene (6 bases). This CDR3 is built from 14 residues. Trimming shortened V by 7 bases and J by 0 bases, and 10 bases separated the two germline ends. Germline V gives CDR1 SGHDN, CDR2 FVKESK. The CDR3 loop is CASNNGGSYNEQFF. The CDR3 coding sequence is TGTGCCAGCAACAACGGGGGCTCCTACAATGAGCAGTTCTTC. Drawing the rest from reference TRBV14 and TRBJ2-1, the complete variable domain is EAGVTQFPSHSVIEKGQTVTLRCDPISGHDNLYWYRRVMGKEIKFLLHFVKESKQDESGMPNNRFLAERTGGTYSTLKVQPAELEDSGVYFCASNNGGSYNEQFFGPGTRLTVL.

V gene TRBV5-6 combines with J gene TRBJ2-4, with TRBD1 matching 8 bases. The CDR3 is 14 residues long. Losses at the gene ends were 2 bases for V and 8 bases for J; bases not matched to a gene: 6. Per germline, CDR1 SGHDT and CDR2 YYEEEE. CDR3 DNA: TGTGCCAGCAGCTTTGGACAGGGTTTTGACATTCAGTACTTC. As protein: CASSFGQGFDIQYF. Full variable domain (outside the CDR3, taken from reference TRBV5-6 and TRBJ2-4): DAGVTQSPTHLIKTRGQQVTLRCSPKSGHDTVSWYQQALGQGPQFIFQYYEEEERQRGNFPDRFSGHQFPNYSSELNVNALLLGDSALYLCASSFGQGFDIQYFGAGTRLSVL.

This CDR3 is CASSWGRSETQYF. The CDR3 bases are TGTGCCAGCAGCTGGGGGCGGTCGGAGACCCAGTACTTC. The chain links TRBV27 to TRBJ2-5, with a weak D call TRBD1 (6 bases). Trimming stripped 6 bases from V and 5 bases from J, with 13 bases between. This CDR3 has 13 amino acids. CDR1 MNHEY and CDR2 SMNVEV come from the germline V gene (reference sequence).

V and J are TRBV5-4 and TRBJ1-4; 9 bases line up with TRBD1. This CDR3 has 17 amino acids. The J segment lost 0 bases and the V segment lost 4 bases, leaving 7 bases of the junction unmatched. In germline, CDR1 is SGHNT, CDR2 YYREEE (reference sequence). In nucleotides, the CDR3 is TGTGCCAGCAGCGCAACAGGGGGCGGCGCAACTAATGAAAAACTGTTTTTT. This encodes CASSATGGGATNEKLFF.

In nucleotides, the CDR3 is TGTGCCAGCAGGAGTAGCGGGGCCTACGAGCAGTACTTC. Translating it yields CASRSSGAYEQYF. The chain carries TRBV11-2 and TRBJ2-7; 8 bases match TRBD2. V was clipped by 6 bases and J by 2 bases; unmatched bases: 3. The CDR3 is 13 amino acids. CDR1 is SGHAT, CDR2 FQNNGV, per germline.

The V call is TRBV28, the J call TRBJ2-4, with D maybe TRBD2 (6 bases). Germline loops: CDR1 MDHEN, CDR2 SYDVKM. Trimming cost V 3 bases and J 8 bases, with 14 bases left between them. The CDR3 has 14 residues. CDR3 residues: CASSLTGVSDIQYF. The CDR3 DNA follows: TGTGCCAGCAGTTTGACGGGGGTGTCGGACATTCAGTACTTC.

The chain carries TRBV6-5 and TRBJ2-7, with TRBD1 matching over 8 bases. Germline V gives CDR1 MNHEY, CDR2 SVGAGI. The CDR3 extends over 12 amino acids. The CDR3 is CALGTGTGEQYF. The CDR3 coding sequence is TGTGCTTTGGGGACAGGAACAGGCGAGCAGTACTTC.